This TCR beta chain was recorded in a study of OX40 agonist ivuxolimab in advanced cancers. TCRdb's table, derived via immunoSEQ multiplex PCR, lists solely in-frame clones and lacks some. This sample has 60,000 to 65,000 clones, with 83% found just once. The source material was CD4+ or CD8+ T cells sorted from blood, sampled in a trial of the OX40 agonist ivuxolimab. The sequence was obtained from an adult with an advanced solid tumor such as melanoma, head and neck, liver or kidney cancer.

The CDR3 spells CSVEGQDKTSGNTIYF. For the CDR3, the DNA is TGCAGCGTTGAGGGACAGGACAAAACCTCTGGAAACACCATATATTTT. The chain employs TRBV29-1 and TRBJ1-3, with 8 bases that match TRBD1. Trimming cost V 3 bases and J 0 bases; bases outside gene matches: 7. CDR1 SQVTM and CDR2 ANQGSEA come from the germline V gene. The CDR3 loop spans 16 amino acids. Full variable domain (remainder filled in from reference TRBV29-1 and TRBJ1-3): SAVISQKPSRDICQRGTSLTIQCQVDSQVTMMFWYRQQPGQSLTLIATANQGSEATYESGFVIDKFPISRPNLTFSTLTVSNMSPEDSSIYLCSVEGQDKTSGNTIYFGEGSWLTVV.